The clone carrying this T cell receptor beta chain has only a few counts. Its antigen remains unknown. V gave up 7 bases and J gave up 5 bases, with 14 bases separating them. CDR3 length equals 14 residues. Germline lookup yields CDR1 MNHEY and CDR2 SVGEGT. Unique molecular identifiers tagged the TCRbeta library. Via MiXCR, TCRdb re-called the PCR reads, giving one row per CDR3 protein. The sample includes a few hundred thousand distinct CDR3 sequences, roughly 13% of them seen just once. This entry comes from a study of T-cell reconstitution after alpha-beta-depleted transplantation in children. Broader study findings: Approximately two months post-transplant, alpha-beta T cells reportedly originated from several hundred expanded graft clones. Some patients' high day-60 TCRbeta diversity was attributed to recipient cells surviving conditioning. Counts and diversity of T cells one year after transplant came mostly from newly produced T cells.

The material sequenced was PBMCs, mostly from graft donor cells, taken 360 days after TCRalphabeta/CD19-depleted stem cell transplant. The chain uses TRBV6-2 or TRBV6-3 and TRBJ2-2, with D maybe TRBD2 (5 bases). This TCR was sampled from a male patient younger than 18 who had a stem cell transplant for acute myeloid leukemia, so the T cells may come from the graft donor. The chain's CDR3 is CASKESRRTGELFF. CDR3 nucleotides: TGTGCCAGCAAGGAAAGCAGGAGGACCGGGGAGCTGTTTTTT.